The T cell receptor beta chain described here comes from a study of cytomegalovirus exposure and HLA in healthy donors (dated by TCRdb to about 2017). Concerning the study at large: According to an earlier analysis of 450 to 650 of the donors, 150 million to 200 million T cells yielded approximately 120 million unique TCR beta sequences and approximately 300 Gb of sequence data. An early release that covered about 640 HLA-typed donors contained about 300 gigabases of sequencing data and 65 million to 100 million unique TCR sequences. Of the approximately 400 genotyped donors, 75% to 85% were placed in the genetic ancestry cluster associated with self-reported Caucasian donors. The study aimed to test whether cataloging public T cell receptors could reveal signatures of past pathogen exposure. The study used immunosequencing to profile the T cell repertoires of several hundred subjects and linked those repertoires to cytomegalovirus serostatus. Along with the roughly 700-subject first cohort, a separate validation cohort of roughly 110 different subjects was used. To predict cytomegalovirus infection status, the study combined high-throughput TCR immunosequencing, statistical association of individual TCRs with disease status, and machine learning. In a later analysis, previously published TCR beta repertoires from fewer than 750 donors were re-analyzed and high-resolution HLA genotyping was added so that TCR occurrence patterns could be studied. Rather than using new phenotypic data, the later analysis identified candidate immune exposures from TCR beta sequences and from how often those sequences occurred across donors. To decide whether each TCR beta V gene segment behaved as functional or pseudogenic, an earlier analysis of some 570 of the donors relied on high-throughput TCR beta sequencing. Donor age, sex, ethnicity and CMV serostatus were collected together with the repertoire data. A later genetic analysis used genome-wide SNP genotypes for about 65% of the roughly 700 donors, treating that subset as a discovery cohort. All discovery cohort repertoires had been generated on a single sequencing platform. Both class I and class II loci were covered by HLA typing, at four-digit resolution. Typing coverage differed by locus: A, B, C, DRB1 and DQB1 were typed in roughly 629-630 donors, DQA1 in 500 to 550, DPA1 in 600 to 610, and DPB1 in 400 to 480. Four or five DR-DQ haplotypes were handled as single units for association and clustering, since linkage in the cohort was strong. Across under 500 genotyped donors of the cohort, an average of roughly 250,000 unique TCR beta nucleotide sequences per donor were sequenced, and approximately 19% of those sequences were non-productive.

As for this clone: Its antigen is not yet known. One base away there is no much larger clone; base qualities are not given.

Results and caveats for the whole study, not just this receptor: In vitro tests confirmed that a few of the cytomegalovirus-associated TCR beta chains recognize cytomegalovirus antigens. The sequencing pipeline was judged likely to have produced a cluster of highly shared sequence variants as a technical artifact. The cohort was sequenced for TCR beta chains only, and without alpha or paired-chain data the features that could be detected were limited. CMV serostatus was the only immune exposure information available for the cohort. Assigning TCR associations to individual alleles was difficult when HLA alleles, especially DR and DQ, strongly co-occurred. V-gene and J-gene trimming of TCR beta chains was associated with a missense DCLRE1C variant in a later genetic analysis, and the association was replicated in an independent cohort. Because HLA typing was missing for some donors at each locus, association tests included only the typed subset. A further reported finding was that TCR beta sequences accurately predicted the HLA-A and HLA-B alleles for most subjects in the first cohort. The authors suggested that the approach could potentially be generalized to other disease states and immunological phenotypes. In a later analysis, most CMV-associated TCR beta chains were found to appear HLA-restricted, with HLA associations seemingly driven largely by CMV exposure. The study gave a list of about 160 TCR beta chains associated with cytomegalovirus. The 87-base-pair reads could not distinguish some IMGT-functional V segments, including TRBV6-2 and TRBV6-3, so those segments were excluded. At a false discovery rate of 0.05, a later analysis linked approximately 18,000 TCR beta sequences to specific HLA alleles. Compared with equally common non-associated chains, HLA-associated TCR beta chains in a later analysis were more clonally expanded and had lower generation probabilities. A later analysis reported that several top co-occurrence clusters appeared linked to parvovirus B19, influenza, CMV and Epstein-Barr virus. Linkage disequilibrium might explain the correlated functional status among segregating V segments, but an unknown experimental factor could not be excluded. In a later analysis, TCR association rates were found to vary across HLA loci, with the most associated TCRs seen for DRB1 alleles and the fewest for HLA-C alleles. In a later genetic analysis, fewer N-insertions in productive TCRs were reported among donors in an Asian-associated ancestry cluster than the 666-donor mean. In an earlier analysis of several hundred of the donors, most TCR beta V segments were observed in productive rearrangements about 87% or about 30% of the time, broadly matching IMGT annotations. The classifier was reported to diagnose cytomegalovirus status with high specificity and sensitivity in both the original cohort and the validation cohort. While some public TCRs were present in many individuals, most TCR sequences turned up only very rarely across donors. Sequencing depth was assumed to be roughly uniform across donors in the presence/absence analyses, though that assumption may not hold. Because counts were too low, around 17 rarely observed V segments, including chromosome 9 orphons, were left out of the earlier analysis of 587 of the donors.

Looking up the germline V gene (reference sequence) yields CDR1 LNHDA and CDR2 SQIVND. V and J are truncated by 0 bases and 4 bases respectively, leaving an intervening sequence of 13 bases. The CDR3 runs 16 residues from the cysteine to the phenylalanine. Of the read, only the CDR3 DNA is kept; its 48 bases are in frame from base 1. The cohort comprised 670 or so healthy bone marrow donors. All cohort members were sampled while nominally healthy, although unrecorded immune exposures were likely present. The donor was CMV seropositive and belonged to the group of around 300 seropositive cohort members. Every donor gave a peripheral blood sample, and the peripheral blood mononuclear cells from that sample were used for TCR beta sequencing. Genomic DNA was extracted from the blood cell samples with the Qiagen DNeasy Blood Extraction Kit. Libraries were built with the immunoSEQ multiplex PCR assay. A mixture of 60 forward primers for TCR Vbeta segments and 13 reverse primers for TCR Jbeta segments was used in the multiplex PCR. Amplification of the CDR3 region of rearranged TCR beta genes was performed with a multiplex PCR assay on genomic DNA. On the Illumina HiSeq System, the amplified TCR beta libraries were sequenced as 87-base-pair reads. Concerning the study's data processing: Across the 670 or so repertoires, a later analysis counted 80 million or so unique TCR beta chains, approximately 12 million of which were shared by at least two donors. Raw reads were error-corrected and collapsed into unique sequences by a nearest-neighbor algorithm in which closely related sequences were merged to remove PCR and sequencing errors. To assign V, D and J gene segments, CDR3 sequences were aligned to IMGT reference sequences. For a sequence to be retained, a match of at least six nucleotides to both a V gene segment and a J gene segment was required. Rearrangements were classified as productive when the CDR3 lacked stop codons and remained in frame with V and J, and all other rearrangements were classified as non-productive. Following IMGT convention, CDR3 was defined as the stretch from the second conserved V-encoded cysteine to the conserved J-encoded phenylalanine. The earlier analysis of some 580 of the donors excluded any sequence lacking an unambiguous match to a single V gene segment. In an earlier analysis of approximately 550 of the donors, V segments were called functional above 56.7% productive rearrangements and were called segregating when the between-donor standard deviation exceeded 5%. A statistical classification framework was built to diagnose cytomegalovirus status from the catalog of TCR beta chain sequences. In a later analysis, V and J genes were assigned by comparing TCR nucleotide sequences against IMGT/GENE-DB human TR gene sequences. Using the TCRdist pipeline, a later analysis assigned CDR3 sequences along with most-parsimonious VDJ recombination scenarios. A later analysis defined each TCR beta chain by its CDR3 amino acid sequence plus V-gene family, and excluded reads lacking a unique V-gene family. A later analysis removed roughly 590 highly shared, low-generation-probability nucleotide sequences to deal with suspected cross-contamination and a sequencing artifact. In a later analysis, a clonal expansion index for each public chain was calculated from normalized within-repertoire ranks of inferred template counts. Generation probabilities in a later analysis came from a VDJ recombination model fitted to out-of-frame rearrangements, and those results were checked against IGoR. Hypergeometric tests were used in a later analysis to score TCR-TCR, TCR-HLA and TCR-CMV co-occurrence, with a repertoire-size bias correction applied to the TCR pairs. In a later analysis, false discovery rates were estimated by permuting HLA or CMV assignments 20 times. In a later analysis, co-occurring TCRs were grouped using DBSCAN, and TCRdist sequence similarity was added for clustering within HLA-allele-positive subsets. Repertoires with fewer than 30,000 or more than 120,000 public chains, plus five repertoires with anomalous nucleotide sharing, were excluded from co-occurrence clustering. Here the immuneACCESS table is served through TCRdb, limited to in-frame sequences with V and J called. Missing clones are a known gap in these copies; in checked studies unresolved V genes cover under half, and the rest lacks a known reason. The DNA gave D and trimming, while V, J and clone size come from that table. Here the sample has 150,000 to 200,000 clones; around 80% occur a single time. The leading ten clones occupy about 6.3% of the sample.

This receptor was obtained from a male donor in good health and CMV-seropositive. The material sequenced was PBMCs. The sequence is built from TRBV19 and TRBJ2-1, with TRBD2 tentatively as D gene (6 bases match). The bases read TGTGCCAGTAGTATAGATCCGGGACTTAAGTACAATGAGCAGTTCTTC. Its translation is CASSIDPGLKYNEQFF.